This record covers a single T cell receptor (beta chain). The data originate from a study of CD8 T cells in ankylosing spondylitis. TCRdb re-analysed the 5' RACE reads in MiXCR, keeping a single row per CDR3 protein. The profile shows about 27,000 distinct CDR3 sequences, 7.9% of them singletons. Germline V lookup: CDR1 SQVTM, CDR2 ANQGSEA. V lost 3 bases, J lost 0 bases, and 12 bases lay in between. The CDR3 runs 15 residues. Input material: blood. This TCR was sampled from a male donor with ankylosing spondylitis or in good health (not recorded which). The rearrangement links TRBV29-1 to TRBJ2-1; perhaps TRBD2 as D (6 bases). The CDR3 region has the DNA TGCAGCGTTGATGGGACTTGGAGCTCCTACAATGAGCAGTTCTTC. Amino acid sequence: CSVDGTWSSYNEQFF.